These 18 T cell receptor beta chains share one sample of origin, sequenced in a study of blood T cell repertoires in COVID-19. Clones were read by immunoSEQ multiplex PCR, and TCRdb kept only the in-frame ones, dropping some. This table has some 120,000 clones, approximately 85% appearing once. The sample comprised peripheral blood. These receptors all stem from a human donor in a cohort sampled during active COVID-19.

This clone has only one observation. V gene TRBV6-5 combines with J gene TRBJ2-1; 9 bases match TRBD2. This CDR3 comprises 14 residues. Germline assignment: CDR1 MNHEY and CDR2 SVGAGI. After removal of 7 bases from V and 3 bases from J, the junction contained 4 bases not matched to a gene. This CDR3 reads CASMTSGGYNEQFF. In nucleotides, the CDR3 is TGTGCCAGCATGACTAGCGGAGGCTACAATGAGCAGTTCTTC.

The chain couples TRBV4-3 to TRBJ1-1; TRBD1 matches at 7 bases. This CDR3 region has 16 residues. The junction had 6 bases not matched to a gene; V was cut back by 0 bases and J by 2 bases. In germline, CDR1 is LGHNA, CDR2 YSLEER. As DNA, the CDR3 is TGCGCCAGCAGCCAAGAGATCGGGACAGTAAACACTGAAGCTTTCTTT. Protein: CASSQEIGTVNTEAFF.

On this clone: This could be a read error, since a much larger clone is one nucleotide away. The chain has TRBV14 and TRBJ2-7; D not certain. V gave up 6 bases and J gave up 2 bases, with 5 bases separating them. From germline, CDR1 is SGHDN and CDR2 FVKESK. The CDR3 loop spans 11 amino acids. The CDR3, as DNA: TGTGCCAGCAGTTCCGCCTACGAGCAGTACGTC. Its protein is CASSSAYEQYV.

The rearrangement joins TRBV27 to TRBJ1-2; 10 nucleotides line up with TRBD1. Per germline, CDR1 MNHEY and CDR2 SMNVEV (reference sequence). The CDR3 is 15 residues long. With 5 bases clipped from V and 7 bases from J, the junction kept 10 bases outside the gene matches. The CDR3 reads CASSPGDRGGGGYTF. DNA of the CDR3: TGTGCCAGCAGTCCCGGGGACAGGGGAGGGGGTGGCTACACCTTC.

This clone came up once. An end of the junction differs from the germline gene, which may be a read error. This chain connects TRBV5-1 to TRBJ2-7; D gene unclear. Germline V gene sequence: CDR1 SGHRS, CDR2 YFSETQ. The CDR3 loop spans 10 amino acids. CDR3 sequence: CASKRRPPSF. In DNA, the CDR3 is TGCGCCAGCAAGAGGCGACCCCCCAGCTTC.

This clone appeared once. The chain links TRBV3-1 (or the pseudogene TRBV3-2) to TRBJ1-3; D unclear. Germline CDR1 reads LGHDT; CDR2 reads YNNKEL (reference sequence). V was shortened by 0 bases and J by 9 bases, with 15 bases between the two germline ends. This CDR3 comprises 15 residues. CDR3 sequence reads: CASSQEPGAAGTIYF. In DNA form, the CDR3 reads TGTGCCAGCAGCCAAGAGCCGGGTGCCGCCGGCACCATATATTTT.

Only one count was recorded for this clone. V usage is TRBV6-2 or TRBV6-3 and J usage is TRBJ2-5, with 7 positions matching TRBD1. After removal of 4 bases from V and 5 bases from J, the junction contained 10 bases not matched to a gene. The CDR3 runs 15 residues. Germline lookup yields CDR1 MNHEY and CDR2 SVGEGT. The CDR3 DNA reads as TGTGCCAGCAGTTCCGGAAGGGGGCGAGGTGAGACCCAGTACTTC. This codes for CASSSGRGRGETQYF.

V usage is TRBV5-1 and J usage is TRBJ2-1, with TRBD2 matching over 8 bases. V gave up 4 bases and J gave up 7 bases; unmatched junction bases: 10. The CDR3 consists of 15 residues. Germline V gene sequence: CDR1 SGHRS, CDR2 YFSETQ. As DNA, the CDR3 is TGCGCCAGCAGCGTAACTAGCGGAGTCTTGAATGAGCAGTTCTTC. It is translated as CASSVTSGVLNEQFF.

The chain uses TRBV9 and TRBJ1-2, with 10 bases aligning to TRBD1. Germline CDR1 is SGDLS and CDR2 is YYNGEE. This CDR3 region has 16 residues. V lost 4 bases and J lost 4; bases outside the gene matches: 10. CDR3 DNA: TGTGCCAGCAGCAAAGACGACAGGGGGCTCTCCTATGGCTACACCTTC. This translates into CASSKDDRGLSYGYTF.

This sequence joins TRBV21-1 and TRBJ1-2; TRBD1 is the table's D call and was not checked against the DNA. TRBV21-1 is a pseudogene segment. This CDR3 contains 15 residues. This CDR3 reads CASSKDGDRGCGYTF. In DNA form, the CDR3 reads TGTGCCAGCAGCAAAGATGGGGACAGGGGATGTGGCTACACCTTC.

V gene TRBV14 combines with J gene TRBJ1-1; the match to TRBD1 covers 8 bases. Germline CDR1 and CDR2: SGHDN and FVKESK. The CDR3 covers 16 residues. V lost 1 base to trimming and J lost 6 bases; unmatched junction nucleotides: 10. The CDR3 nucleotides read TGTGCCAGCAGCCAAGTGAGGACAGGGAAGAAGGCTGAAGCTTTCTTT. Its protein is CASSQVRTGKKAEAFF. Variable domain in full (rest from reference TRBV14 and TRBJ1-1): EAGVTQFPSHSVIEKGQTVTLRCDPISGHDNLYWYRRVMGKEIKFLLHFVKESKQDESGMPNNRFLAERTGGTYSTLKVQPAELEDSGVYFCASSQVRTGKKAEAFFGQGTRLTVV.

This clone showed up just once. V and J are TRBV5-1 and TRBJ1-2; 7 bases are shared with TRBD1. Per the germline V gene, CDR1 is SGHRS and CDR2 is YFSETQ. This CDR3 has 12 residues. The ends lost 4 bases at V and 6 bases at J; junction bases unmatched: 3. The CDR3 loop is CASSEQGNGYTF. The DNA for the CDR3 is TGCGCCAGCAGCGAACAGGGGAATGGCTACACCTTC. Combining the CDR3 with reference TRBV5-1 and TRBJ1-2 gives the whole variable domain KAGVTQTPRYLIKTRGQQVTLSCSPISGHRSVSWYQQTPGQGLQFLFEYFSETQRNKGNFPGRFSGRQFSNSRSEMNVSTLELGDSALYLCASSEQGNGYTFGSGTRLTVV.

The chain is built from TRBV5-1 and TRBJ1-1, with 7 bases matching TRBD1. The germline V gene encodes CDR1 SGHRS and CDR2 YFSETQ. Trimming removed 1 base from V and 0 bases from J; junction bases left unmatched: 6. The CDR3 has 16 residues. CDR3 DNA: TGCGCCAGCAGCTTGCCCAGGGGGAGACTGAACACTGAAGCTTTCTTT. Amino acids: CASSLPRGRLNTEAFF.

This clone came up once. This chain links TRBV12-3 or TRBV12-4 with TRBJ2-7, with a weak D call TRBD1 (6 bases). The CDR3 covers 13 residues. With 6 bases removed from V and 1 base from J, the gap between germline ends came to 10 bases. Here the CDR3 reads CASRRTGSYEQYV. The CDR3 DNA sequence: TGTGCCAGCAGAAGAACAGGGTCCTACGAGCAGTACGTC.

This clone was seen only once. The chain joins TRBV27 to TRBJ1-1; perhaps TRBD1 as D (6 bases). The length of the CDR3 is 13 residues. The V and J ends lost 5 bases and 1 base respectively, with 8 bases between them. Germline CDR1 MNHEY, CDR2 SMNVEV (reference sequence). CDR3 sequence: CASSTQGNTEAFF. In nucleotides, the CDR3 is TGTGCCAGCAGTACACAGGGGAACACTGAAGCTTTCTTT.

The chain recombines TRBV5-4 with TRBJ2-2; D might be TRBD1 (6 bases). Germline V gene lookup returns CDR1 SGHNT and CDR2 YYREEE (reference sequence). Deletions cut 4 bases from V and 0 bases from J, with 10 bases between. The CDR3 covers 15 residues. The CDR3 DNA sequence: TGTGCCAGCAGCCCCTGGACAGCGAACACCGGGGAGCTGTTTTTT. Translated: CASSPWTANTGELFF.

The chain carries TRBV19 and TRBJ1-4; TRBD1 might be the D (5 bases). Deletions cut 9 bases from V and 4 bases from J, with 15 bases between. Germline CDR1 and CDR2: LNHDA and SQIVND (reference sequence). This CDR3 has 14 residues. The CDR3 here is CASENRQLNEKLFF. The CDR3 nucleotides are TGTGCCAGCGAAAATCGACAGCTTAATGAAAAACTGTTTTTT.

The chain carries TRBV7-8 and TRBJ2-4, with D possibly being TRBD2 (5 bases). The CDR3 consists of 16 residues. Deletions cut 5 bases from V and 5 bases from J, with 19 bases between. Looked up from germline, CDR1 is SGHVS and CDR2 is FQNEAQ. CDR3 sequence reads: CASSRRTRRAENIQYF. For the CDR3, the DNA is TGTGCCAGCAGCCGACGGACGAGGCGGGCCGAAAACATTCAGTACTTC. The whole variable domain, remainder taken from reference TRBV7-8 and TRBJ2-4, is GAGVSQSPRYKVAKRGQDVALRCDPISGHVSLFWYQQALGQGPEFLTYFQNEAQLDKSGLPSDRFFAERPEGSVSTLKIQRTQQEDSAVYLCASSRRTRRAENIQYFGAGTRLSVL.